This T cell receptor (beta chain) was recovered during a study of blood T cell repertoires in COVID-19 (dated by TCRdb to the early 2020s). Study-level background: Samples covering the acute and convalescent phases of COVID-19 were provided by collaborators in the United States, Italy and Spain. A de-identified subject ID, COVID-19 status, age in years and sex were almost always included in the sample metadata. Subjects who had been exposed to COVID-19, were actively infected with it, or had recovered from it provided the deeply sampled blood TCRbeta repertoires that made up the dataset. Where available, HLA class I and class II types were obtained from metadata supplied by the sample provider rather than from assay-based typing. The material from the prospective study consisted of cDNA or gDNA derived from T cells, B-cell-depleted T cells, or PBMCs. Samples were obtained from the ongoing ImmuneRACE study (first 160 participants) and from 1,254 subjects provided by 6 global collaborators. The repertoires were released in a freely available public database intended as a resource for research on the immune response to SARS-CoV-2. Overall study outcomes, separate from this receptor: The quantity of clinical and demographic metadata differed by source and by participant and was supplied without curation.

Whole blood was collected in K2EDTA tubes by collaborating institutions according to the institutions' own protocols. For TCRbeta analysis, collaborator samples were shipped as frozen whole blood, as isolated PBMCs, or as DNA extracted from either sample type. TCRbeta CDR3 regions were amplified from genomic DNA by means of the immunoSEQ Assay, a bias-controlled multiplex PCR. The paper's processing steps were these. The number of nucleated cells in each sample was estimated from the amplification of reference gene primers within the assay. To quantify the absolute abundance of each unique TCRbeta CDR3 rearrangement, sequence reads were collapsed and filtered. For each sample, productive Simpson clonality was calculated as the square root of Simpson's diversity index over productive rearrangements. TCRdb limited this immuneACCESS table to in-frame rearrangements with V and J called. A share of clones is missing; checked studies link under half to unresolved V genes, and the rest is unexplained. V, J and clone size derive from that table, while D and trimming were established from the DNA sequence. This sample gives some 250,000 clones in total; 88% of them show up just once. The ten largest clones take up about 0.8% of the sample.

V is pruned by 3 bases and J by 8 bases, leaving 6 bases of the junction without a gene match. Via the germline V gene (reference sequence), CDR1 is DFQATT and CDR2 SNEGSKA. CDR3 length: 14 amino acids, cysteine to phenylalanine. The read is trimmed to its CDR3 DNA, 42 bases read in frame from base 1. Remarks on this clone: This clone's antigen is unknown. The sample holds no much larger clone one base away, and base qualities are not on file.

This TCR was recovered from a woman aged 25 to 45 with acute or convalescent COVID-19. Sequencing input: peripheral blood. Recombination joined TRBV20-1 with TRBJ1-4, with TRBD1 identical over 10 junction bases. The CDR3 in this case is CSASLGTGDEKLFF. The DNA sequence follows: TGCAGTGCTAGTCTTGGGACAGGGGACGAAAAACTGTTTTTT.